This TCR beta chain is drawn from a study of Tregs in tolerant kidney transplant recipients. Findings and limits, study-wide: No direct test of biological reproducibility was done here. Validation in larger populations is needed because few patients were studied.

Using immunoSEQ multiplex PCR, the repertoire was profiled, and TCRdb retains in-frame clones only, with some absent. The top ten clones hold approximately 0.59% of a sample with more than 90,000 clones, almost 95% of them seen once. Germline CDR1 is KGHSH and CDR2 is LQKENI. V shed 0 bases and J shed 9 bases, with 22 bases lying between them. CDR3 length: 17 amino acids. For this clone: As yet, its antigen is unknown.

The source is a human donor in good health. Sequencing used CD4+ T cells from blood. V usage is TRBV18 and J usage is TRBJ2-3, with D maybe TRBD2 (7 bases). CDR3 sequence: CASSPPRAGRGLWTQYF. The DNA for the CDR3 is TGTGCCAGCTCACCACCGCGGGCAGGGCGGGGGCTATGGACGCAGTATTTT.